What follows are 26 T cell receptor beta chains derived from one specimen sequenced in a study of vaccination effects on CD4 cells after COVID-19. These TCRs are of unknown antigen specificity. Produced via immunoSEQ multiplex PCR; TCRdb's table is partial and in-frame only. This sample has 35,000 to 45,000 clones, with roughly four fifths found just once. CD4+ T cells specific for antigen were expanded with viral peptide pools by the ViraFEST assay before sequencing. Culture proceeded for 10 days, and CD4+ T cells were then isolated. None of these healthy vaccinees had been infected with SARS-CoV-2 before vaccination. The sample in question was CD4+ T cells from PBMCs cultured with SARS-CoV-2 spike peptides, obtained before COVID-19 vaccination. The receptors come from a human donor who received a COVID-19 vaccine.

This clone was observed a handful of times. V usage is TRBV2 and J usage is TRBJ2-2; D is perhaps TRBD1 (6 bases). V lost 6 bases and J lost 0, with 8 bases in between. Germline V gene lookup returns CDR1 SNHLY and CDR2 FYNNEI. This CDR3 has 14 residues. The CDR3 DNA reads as TGTGCCAGCAGACAGGGTACGAACACCGGGGAGCTGTTTTTT. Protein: CASRQGTNTGELFF. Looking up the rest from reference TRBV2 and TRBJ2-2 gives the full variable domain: EPEVTQTPSHQVTQMGQEVILRCVPISNHLYFYWYRQILGQKVEFLVSFYNNEISEKSEIFDDQFSVERPDGSNFTLKIRSTKLEDSAMYFCASRQGTNTGELFFGEGSRLTVL.

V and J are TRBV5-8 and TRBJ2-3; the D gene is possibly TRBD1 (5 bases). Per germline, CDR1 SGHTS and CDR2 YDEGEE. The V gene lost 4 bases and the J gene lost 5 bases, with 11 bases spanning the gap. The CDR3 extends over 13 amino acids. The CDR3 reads CASSVLQGDTQYF. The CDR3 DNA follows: TGTGCCAGCAGCGTCCTTCAGGGAGATACGCAGTATTTT.

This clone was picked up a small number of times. CDR3 bases: TGTGCCAGCAGGGCCGGGGGCAGGGGCAATCAGCCCCAGCATTTT. This codes for CASRAGGRGNQPQHF. This chain joins TRBV6-5 and TRBJ1-5; possibly TRBD1 for D (6 bases). This CDR3 region has 15 residues. Trimming pared 6 bases from V and 2 bases from J, leaving 14 bases between. The V gene's germline CDR1 is MNHEY and CDR2 SVGAGI.

The CDR3 sequence: CASSPRRGNQPQHF. In DNA form, the CDR3 reads TGTGCCAGTAGTCCCCGACGGGGTAATCAGCCCCAGCATTTT. The chain joins TRBV19 to TRBJ1-5; the D is unclear. Per the germline V gene, CDR1 is LNHDA and CDR2 is SQIVND (reference sequence). Trimming removed 5 bases from V and 4 bases from J, with 12 bases in between. The CDR3 consists of 14 residues.

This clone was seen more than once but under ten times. Here the CDR3 DNA reads TGTGCCAGCAGCTCGATTGGGACAGGGGGGACCCAGTACTTC. The encoded protein is CASSSIGTGGTQYF. The genes are TRBV7-2 and TRBJ2-5, with 11 bases matching TRBD1. The length of the CDR3 is 14 residues. Germline assignment: CDR1 SGHTA and CDR2 FQGNSA. The V segment lost 4 bases and the J segment 7 bases; nucleotides outside the gene matches: 5.

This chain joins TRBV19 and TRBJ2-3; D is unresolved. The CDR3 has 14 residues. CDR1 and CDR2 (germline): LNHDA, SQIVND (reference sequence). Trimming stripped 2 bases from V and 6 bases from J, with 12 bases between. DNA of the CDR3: TGTGCCAGTAGTATAAGTGCCGGCAGGGATACGCAGTATTTT. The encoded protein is CASSISAGRDTQYF.

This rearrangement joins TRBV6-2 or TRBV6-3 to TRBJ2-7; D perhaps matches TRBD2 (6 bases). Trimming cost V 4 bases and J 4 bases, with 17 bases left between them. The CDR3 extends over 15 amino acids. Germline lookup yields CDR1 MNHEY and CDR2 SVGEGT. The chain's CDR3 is CASSLMGLGVYEQYV. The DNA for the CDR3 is TGTGCCAGCAGTTTAATGGGACTCGGGGTTTACGAGCAGTACGTC.

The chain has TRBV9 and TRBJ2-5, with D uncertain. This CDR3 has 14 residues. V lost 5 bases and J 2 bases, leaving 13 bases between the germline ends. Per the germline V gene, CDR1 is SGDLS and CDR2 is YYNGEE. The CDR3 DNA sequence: TGTGCCAGCAGTGTCGGCCCACAACAAGAGACCCAGTACTTC. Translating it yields CASSVGPQQETQYF.

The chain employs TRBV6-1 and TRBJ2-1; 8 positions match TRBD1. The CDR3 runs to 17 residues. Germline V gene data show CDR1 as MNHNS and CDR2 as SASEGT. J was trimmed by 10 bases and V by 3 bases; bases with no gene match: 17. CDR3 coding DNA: TGTGCCAGCAGTGACGAGCCTACAGGGGGTAATGCGAGGGAGCAGTTCTTC. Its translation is CASSDEPTGGNAREQFF.

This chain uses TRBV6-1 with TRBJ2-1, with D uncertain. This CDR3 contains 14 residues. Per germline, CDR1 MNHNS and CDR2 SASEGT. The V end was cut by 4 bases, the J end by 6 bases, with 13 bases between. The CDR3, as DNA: TGTGCCAGCAGTGGAGCTGGACGCCCCAATGAGCAGTTCTTC. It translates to CASSGAGRPNEQFF.

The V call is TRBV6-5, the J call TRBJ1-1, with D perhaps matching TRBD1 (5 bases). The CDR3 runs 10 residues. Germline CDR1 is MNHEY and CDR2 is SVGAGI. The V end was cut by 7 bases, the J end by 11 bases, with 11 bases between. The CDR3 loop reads CASKGVRAFF. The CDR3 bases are TGTGCCAGCAAAGGGGTCAGGGCTTTCTTT.

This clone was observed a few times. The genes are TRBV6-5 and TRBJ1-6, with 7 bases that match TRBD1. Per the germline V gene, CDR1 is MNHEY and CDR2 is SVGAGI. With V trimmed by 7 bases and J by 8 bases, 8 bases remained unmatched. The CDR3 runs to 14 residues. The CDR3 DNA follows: TGTGCCAGCAAACGACAGGGACTTCATTCACCCCTCCACTTT. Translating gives CASKRQGLHSPLHF.

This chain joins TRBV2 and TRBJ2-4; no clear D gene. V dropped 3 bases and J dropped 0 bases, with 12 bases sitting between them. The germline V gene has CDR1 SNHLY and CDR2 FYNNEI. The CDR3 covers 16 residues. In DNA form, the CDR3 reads TGTGCCAGCAGTGAGTCGTCCCCTCGAGCCAAAAACATTCAGTACTTC. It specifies CASSESSPRAKNIQYF.

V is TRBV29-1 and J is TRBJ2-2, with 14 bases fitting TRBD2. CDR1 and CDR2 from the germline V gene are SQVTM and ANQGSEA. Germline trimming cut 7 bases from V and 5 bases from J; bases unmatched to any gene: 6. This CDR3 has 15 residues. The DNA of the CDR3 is TGCAGCGCTACGGGACTAGCGGGGGTGACCGGGGAGCTGTTTTTT. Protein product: CSATGLAGVTGELFF.

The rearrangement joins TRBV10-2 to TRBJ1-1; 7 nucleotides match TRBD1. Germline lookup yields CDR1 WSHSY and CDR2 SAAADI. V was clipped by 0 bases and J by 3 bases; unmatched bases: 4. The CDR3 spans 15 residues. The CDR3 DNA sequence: TGCGCCAGCAGTGAGTCGTCAGGGGGGGACACTGAAGCTTTCTTT. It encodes CASSESSGGDTEAFF.

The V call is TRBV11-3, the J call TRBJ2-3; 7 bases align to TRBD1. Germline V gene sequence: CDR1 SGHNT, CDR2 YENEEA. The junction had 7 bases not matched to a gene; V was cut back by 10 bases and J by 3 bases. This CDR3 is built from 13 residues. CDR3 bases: TGTGCCACCGGGACAGCTAATACAGATACGCAGTATTTT. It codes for CATGTANTDTQYF.

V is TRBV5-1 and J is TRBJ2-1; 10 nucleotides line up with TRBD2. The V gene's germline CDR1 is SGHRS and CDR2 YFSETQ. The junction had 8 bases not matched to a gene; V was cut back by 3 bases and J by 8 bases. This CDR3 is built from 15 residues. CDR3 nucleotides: TGCGCCAGCAGCTCAAGCGGGGGGGCTCTCGATGAGCAGTTCTTC. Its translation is CASSSSGGALDEQFF.

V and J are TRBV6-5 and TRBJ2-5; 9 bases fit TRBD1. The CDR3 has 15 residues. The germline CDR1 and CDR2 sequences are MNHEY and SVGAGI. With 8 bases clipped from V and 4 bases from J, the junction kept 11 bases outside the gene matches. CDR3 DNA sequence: TGTGCCAGCGGCGGGACAGGGCGGGTAGGAGAGACCCAGTACTTC. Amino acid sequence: CASGGTGRVGETQYF.

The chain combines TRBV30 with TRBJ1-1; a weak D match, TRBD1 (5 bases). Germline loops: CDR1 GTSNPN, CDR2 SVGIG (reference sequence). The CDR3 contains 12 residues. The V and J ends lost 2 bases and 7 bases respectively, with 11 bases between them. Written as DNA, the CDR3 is TGTGCCTGGAGTTTCGGGGGATTTGAAGCTTTCTTT. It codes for CAWSFGGFEAFF. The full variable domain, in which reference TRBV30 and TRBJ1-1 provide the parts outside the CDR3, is SQTIHQWPATLVQPVGSPLSLECTVEGTSNPNLYWYRQAAGRGLQLLFYSVGIGQISSEVPQNLSASRPQDRQFILSSKKLLLSDSGFYLCAWSFGGFEAFFGQGTRLTVV.

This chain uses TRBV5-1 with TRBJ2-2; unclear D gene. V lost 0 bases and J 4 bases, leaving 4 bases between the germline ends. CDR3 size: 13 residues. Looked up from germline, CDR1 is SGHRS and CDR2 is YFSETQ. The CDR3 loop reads CASSLGSTGELFF. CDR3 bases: TGCGCCAGCAGCTTGGGGAGCACCGGGGAGCTGTTTTTT.

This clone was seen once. CDR3 sequence: CASSPTLQETQYF. For the CDR3, the DNA is TGTGCCAGCTCACCGACCCTACAAGAGACCCAGTACTTC. The V call is TRBV18, the J call TRBJ2-5; D is undetermined. The CDR3 runs to 13 residues. Germline values: CDR1 KGHSH, CDR2 LQKENI. Trimming removed 3 bases from V and 2 bases from J, with 7 bases in between.

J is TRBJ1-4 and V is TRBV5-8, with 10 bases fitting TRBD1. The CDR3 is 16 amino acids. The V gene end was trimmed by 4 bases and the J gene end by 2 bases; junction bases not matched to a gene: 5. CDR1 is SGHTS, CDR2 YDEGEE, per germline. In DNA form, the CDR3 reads TGTGCCAGCAGCCCGGGACAGGGGAAGACTAATGAAAAACTGTTTTTT. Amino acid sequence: CASSPGQGKTNEKLFF.

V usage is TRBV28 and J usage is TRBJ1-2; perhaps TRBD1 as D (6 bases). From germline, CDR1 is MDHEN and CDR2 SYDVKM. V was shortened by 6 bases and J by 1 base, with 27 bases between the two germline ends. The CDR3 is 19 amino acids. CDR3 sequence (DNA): TGTGCCAGCAGGGACAGAGGGAACAGATTCCAAAAGTTTAACTATGGCTACACCTTC. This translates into CASRDRGNRFQKFNYGYTF.

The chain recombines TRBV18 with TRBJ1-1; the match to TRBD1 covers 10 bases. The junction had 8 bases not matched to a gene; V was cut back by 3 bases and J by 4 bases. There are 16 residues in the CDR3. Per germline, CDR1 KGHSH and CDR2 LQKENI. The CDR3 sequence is CASSPDRGPVLTEAFF. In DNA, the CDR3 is TGTGCCAGCTCACCTGACAGGGGGCCGGTGCTCACTGAAGCTTTCTTT.

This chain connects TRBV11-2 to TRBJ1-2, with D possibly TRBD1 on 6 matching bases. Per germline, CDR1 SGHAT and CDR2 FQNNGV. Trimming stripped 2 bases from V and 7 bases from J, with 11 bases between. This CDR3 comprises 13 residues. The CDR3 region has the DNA TGTGCCAGCAGCTTAAACAGGGCCGGTGGCTACACCTTC. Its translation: CASSLNRAGGYTF. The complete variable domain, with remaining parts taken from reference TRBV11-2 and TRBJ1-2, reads EAGVAQSPRYKIIEKRQSVAFWCNPISGHATLYWYQQILGQGPKLLIQFQNNGVVDDSQLPKDRFSAERLKGVDSTLKIQPAKLEDSAVYLCASSLNRAGGYTFGSGTRLTVV.

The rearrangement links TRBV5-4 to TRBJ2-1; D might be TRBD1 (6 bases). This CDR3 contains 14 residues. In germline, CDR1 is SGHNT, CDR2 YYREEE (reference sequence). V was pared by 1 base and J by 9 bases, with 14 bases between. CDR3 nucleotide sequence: TGTGCCAGCAGCTTGCAACAGGGTGTCACTGAGCAGTTCTTC. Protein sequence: CASSLQQGVTEQFF.